This is a list of T cell receptor beta chains from one sample in a study of PD-1 and CTLA-4 blockade in melanoma. Repertoires were generated with immunoSEQ multiplex PCR, while TCRdb's copy carries only in-frame clones and drops some. The repertoire has tens of thousands of clones, roughly 90% of them found once; the top ten carry less than 10%. This sample comprised CD8+ T cells from peripheral blood, obtained from a patient given anti-PD-1 treatment. These receptors came from a human donor with melanoma. Both conserved end residues are part of each CDR3. Fields, in order: D gene, J gene, clone size, V gene, CDR3 protein, CDR3 DNA. D genes are given only for firm matches. Part of the rows lack a size; the others show once, few, many or a class for expanded clones.

>.|TRBJ2-2|.|TRBV3-1/TRBV3-2
CASSQDLSGELFF
TGTGCCAGCAGCCAAGATTTAAGCGGGGAGCTGTTTTTT
>TRBD1|TRBJ2-7|.|TRBV28
CASGDSSYEQYF
TGTGCCAGCGGGGACAGCTCCTACGAGCAGTACTTC
>TRBD2|TRBJ2-1|.|TRBV5-1
CASSPLAGSSYNEQFF
TGCGCCAGCAGCCCTTTAGCGGGGAGCTCCTACAATGAGCAGTTCTTC
>.|TRBJ1-1|few|TRBV6-5
CASSYGGTEAFF
TGTGCCAGCAGTTACGGCGGCACTGAAGCTTTCTTT
>.|TRBJ1-4|.|TRBV4-1
CASSQDREFVEKLFF
TGCGCCAGCAGCCAAGATAGGGAGTTTGTTGAAAAACTGTTTTTT
>.|TRBJ1-2|.|TRBV4-1
CASSQEREVPREGYTF
TGCGCCAGCAGCCAAGAAAGAGAAGTCCCTCGGGAGGGCTACACCTTC
>.|TRBJ2-2|.|TRBV25-1
CASSESQGWGTGELFF
TGTGCCAGCAGTGAATCTCAGGGTTGGGGCACCGGGGAGCTGTTTTTT
>.|TRBJ1-1|.|TRBV27
CASSLRSPAGTEAFF
TGTGCCAGCAGTTTAAGGAGTCCCGCGGGCACTGAAGCTTTCTTT
>TRBD2|TRBJ2-2|.|TRBV30
CAWSGLAGVTGELFF
TGTGCCTGGAGTGGACTAGCGGGAGTCACCGGGGAGCTGTTTTTT
>TRBD1|TRBJ1-4|.|TRBV4-1
CASSQPRDRPHEGPNEKLFF
TGCGCCAGCAGCCAACCTAGGGACAGGCCGCACGAAGGACCTAATGAAAAACTGTTTTTT
>.|TRBJ2-3|.|TRBV24-1
CATSDFDSSTDTQYF
TGTGCCACCAGTGATTTCGACAGCTCGACAGATACGCAGTATTTT
>.|TRBJ1-6|.|TRBV15
CATSTGESPYNSPLHF
TGTGCCACCAGCACAGGGGAGTCCCCCTATAATTCACCCCTCCACTTT
>.|TRBJ1-6|.|TRBV4-1
CASSHPGPPGAPLHF
TGCGCCAGCAGCCACCCGGGACCGCCGGGTGCACCCCTCCACTTT
>.|TRBJ2-2|once|TRBV10-3
CAISESFGGGGNTGELFF
TGTGCCATCAGTGAGTCGTTCGGGGGAGGGGGCAACACCGGGGAGCTGTTTTTT
>.|TRBJ2-7|.|TRBV28
CASSLIGQRLYEQYF
TGTGCCAGCAGTTTAATCGGACAGAGGCTCTACGAGCAGTACTTC
>TRBD2|TRBJ2-7|.|TRBV5-1
CASSSGTSGRHEQYF
TGCGCCAGCAGCTCCGGGACTAGCGGGAGACACGAGCAGTACTTC
>TRBD1|TRBJ1-1|.|TRBV30
CAWSVGTGGMNTEAFF
TGTGCCTGGAGTGTGGGGACAGGGGGCATGAACACTGAAGCTTTCTTT
>TRBD2|TRBJ2-2|.|TRBV7-6
CASSFLTSGGRGELFF
TGTGCCAGCAGCTTTTTGACTAGCGGGGGGCGAGGGGAGCTGTTTTTT
>.|TRBJ1-2|.|TRBV6-1
CASSDQGEGYGYTF
TGTGCCAGCAGTGACCAAGGGGAAGGCTATGGCTACACCTTC
>TRBD1|TRBJ1-1|.|TRBV30
CAWDGNRDRGFF
TGTGCCTGGGACGGAAACCGGGACAGGGGTTTCTTT
>TRBD2|TRBJ2-1|.|TRBV6-5
CASSFFSGGDNEQFF
TGTGCCAGCAGCTTTTTTAGCGGGGGGGACAATGAGCAGTTCTTC
>TRBD1|TRBJ2-1|.|TRBV27
CASSQDRGLSYNEQFF
TGTGCCAGCAGTCAAGACAGGGGGCTCTCCTACAATGAGCAGTTCTTC
>.|TRBJ1-1|.|TRBV3-1/TRBV3-2
CASSQEGGTGNTEAFF
TGTGCCAGCAGCCAAGAGGGTGGGACTGGGAACACTGAAGCTTTCTTT
>TRBD1|TRBJ2-7|.|TRBV18
CASSPTPGQSSYEQYF
TGTGCCAGCTCACCCACTCCGGGACAGAGTTCCTACGAGCAGTACTTC
>TRBD2|TRBJ2-1|.|TRBV20-1
CSASTPREDEQFF
TGCAGTGCTAGTACCCCCCGGGAGGATGAGCAGTTCTTC
>TRBD2|TRBJ2-3|.|TRBV6-5
CASRETSGGSDTQYF
TGTGCCAGCAGGGAGACTAGCGGGGGGTCGGATACGCAGTATTTT
>.|TRBJ1-5|.|TRBV11-2
CASSLGGSGQPQHF
TGTGCCAGCAGCTTAGGTGGCTCGGGGCAGCCCCAGCATTTT
>.|TRBJ2-7|.|TRBV21-1
CASSKATGDSNRLFYEQYF
TGTGCCAGCAGCAAAGCCACAGGGGACTCGAACAGACTGTTCTACGAGCAGTACTTC
>.|TRBJ2-1|once|TRBV7-9
CASSSQIEGYNEQFF
TGTGCCAGCAGCTCCCAAATCGAGGGCTACAATGAGCAGTTCTTC
>.|TRBJ1-1|few|TRBV14
CASSLTPGGTEAFF
TGTGCCAGCAGCCTTACACCGGGGGGTACTGAAGCTTTCTTT
>.|TRBJ1-1|.|TRBV7-9
CASSLGGGGAEAFF
TGTGCCAGCAGCTTAGGAGGGGGTGGCGCTGAAGCTTTCTTT
>.|TRBJ2-5|.|TRBV10-2
CASSDGAGISSEETQYF
TGCGCCAGCAGTGATGGGGCAGGGATTTCTTCGGAAGAGACCCAGTACTTC
>TRBD2|TRBJ2-7|.|TRBV3-1/TRBV3-2
CASSQEESGTYYEQYF
TGTGCCAGCAGCCAAGAAGAGAGCGGGACCTACTACGAGCAGTACTTC
>TRBD1|TRBJ1-2|.|TRBV9
CASSVDGTVNYGYTF
TGTGCCAGCAGCGTAGACGGGACAGTTAACTATGGCTACACCTTC
>.|TRBJ1-2|.|TRBV10-2
CASSERGSPRPYGYTF
TGCGCCAGCAGTGAGAGGGGGTCACCTCGGCCCTATGGCTACACCTTC
>TRBD1|TRBJ2-3|.|TRBV29-1
CSAAGTGVPDTQYF
TGCAGCGCAGCGGGGACAGGGGTTCCAGATACGCAGTATTTT
>.|TRBJ2-7|.|TRBV5-1
CASRLDSSYEQYF
TGCGCCAGCAGGCTGGACAGCTCCTACGAGCAGTACTTC
>.|TRBJ1-1|.|TRBV6-1
CASSPAGEAFF
TGTGCCAGCAGCCCAGCCGGGGAAGCTTTCTTT
>.|TRBJ2-4|.|TRBV24-1
CANLSRFHHLTLAKNIQYF
TGTGCCAATCTGTCCCGGTTCCACCACTTAACGTTAGCCAAAAACATTCAGTACTTC
>.|TRBJ1-2|.|TRBV28
CASSNYSGGYGYTF
TGTGCCAGCAGTAATTATTCGGGAGGGTATGGCTACACCTTC
>TRBD2|TRBJ2-1|.|TRBV7-3
CASSLTSGLAGDEQFF
TGTGCCAGCAGCTTAACCTCGGGACTAGCCGGCGATGAGCAGTTCTTC
>.|TRBJ2-1|.|TRBV3-1/TRBV3-2
CASSPSSGGGNEQFF
TGTGCCAGCAGCCCCTCTTCAGGAGGGGGAAATGAGCAGTTCTTC
>.|TRBJ1-2|.|TRBV24-1
CATSDSPPNGYTF
TGTGCCACCAGTGATTCCCCTCCCAATGGCTACACCTTC
>.|TRBJ2-1|once|TRBV7-2
CASSFAASNEQFF
TGTGCCAGCAGCTTCGCGGCTTCCAATGAGCAGTTCTTC
>.|TRBJ2-2|.|TRBV19
CASSRGGELFF
TGTGCCAGTAGTAGGGGCGGGGAGCTGTTTTTT
>.|TRBJ1-1|.|TRBV7-6
CASSLVGTNTEAFF
TGTGCCAGCAGCTTGGTAGGCACGAACACTGAAGCTTTCTTT
>.|TRBJ2-7|once|TRBV27
CASSSGDSYEQYF
TGTGCCAGCAGTTCCGGGGACTCCTACGAGCAGTACTTC
>.|TRBJ2-1|.|TRBV15
CATSQSPGYEQFF
TGTGCCACCAGCCAGTCCCCAGGGTATGAGCAGTTCTTC